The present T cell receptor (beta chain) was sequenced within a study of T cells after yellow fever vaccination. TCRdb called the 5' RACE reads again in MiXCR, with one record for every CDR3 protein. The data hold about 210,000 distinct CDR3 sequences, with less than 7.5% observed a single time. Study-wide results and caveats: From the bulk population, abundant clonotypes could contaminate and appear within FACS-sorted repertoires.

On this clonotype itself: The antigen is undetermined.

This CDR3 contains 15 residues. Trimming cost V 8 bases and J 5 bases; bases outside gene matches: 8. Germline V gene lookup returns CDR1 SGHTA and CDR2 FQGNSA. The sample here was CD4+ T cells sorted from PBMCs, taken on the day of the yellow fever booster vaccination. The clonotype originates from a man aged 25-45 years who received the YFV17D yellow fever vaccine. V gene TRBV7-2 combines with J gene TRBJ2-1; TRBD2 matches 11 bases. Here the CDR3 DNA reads TGTGCCAGCTGGCTAGCGGGGGGATACCACAATGAGCAGTTCTTC. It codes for CASWLAGGYHNEQFF.